This TCR beta chain stems from a study of shared clonotypes between healthy human individuals. Comments on this clone: Its specificity is unknown.

Study findings and constraints: Generation probabilities were higher for clonotypes shared across all four sorted-subset donors than for unshared ones.

Clones were read by immunoSEQ multiplex PCR, and TCRdb kept only the in-frame ones, dropping some. The sample yields about 610,000 clones, approximately 96% seen once. Naive CD8 cells, CD45RO-negative and positively selected for CCR7, excluded terminally differentiated effector memory CD45RA+ cells. The CDR3 consists of 13 residues. The germline V and J ends were trimmed by 5 bases and 5 bases, with 12 bases remaining between them. The germline CDR1 and CDR2 sequences are WNHNN and SYGVQD (reference sequence). The clonotype originates from a woman under 40 in good health. Sequenced: naive CD8+ T cells sorted from blood. The rearrangement uses TRBV10-1 and TRBJ1-1; weak D call: TRBD1 (6 bases). This chain's CDR3 is CASSLGQGTEAFF. The CDR3 bases are TGCGCCAGCAGTTTGGGGCAGGGGACTGAAGCTTTCTTT.